The rows below give T cell receptor beta chains drawn from one sample of a study of response to subunit inactivated influenza vaccine. TCRdb fed the RT-PCR reads into MiXCR, producing one record per CDR3 protein. The top ten clones hold roughly 12% of a sample with around 160,000 distinct CDR3 sequences, 11% of them seen once. The source was non-naive T cells sorted from PBMCs, collected about 6 weeks after vaccination. Source of these receptors: a man aged 50 or older who received an inactivated influenza vaccine. The CDR3 runs from the conserved cysteine through the conserved F or W. Fields, in order: V gene, D gene, clone size, J gene, CDR3 protein, CDR3 DNA. D genes are given only for firm matches. Only some rows state a clone size, as once, few, many or a class for expanded clones.

V gene: TRBV15
D gene: -
clone size: many
J gene: TRBJ1-2
CDR3 protein: CATSPGPSGYTF
CDR3 DNA: TGTGCCACCAGCCCGGGACCGAGCGGCTACACCTTC

V gene: TRBV7-6
D gene: -
clone size: many
J gene: TRBJ2-3
CDR3 protein: CASSLAPPDTQYF
CDR3 DNA: TGTGCCAGCAGCTTGGCTCCTCCAGATACGCAGTATTTT

V gene: TRBV28
D gene: -
clone size: many
J gene: TRBJ2-3
CDR3 protein: CASEGHALSTDTQYF
CDR3 DNA: TGTGCCAGCGAGGGCCACGCCCTTAGCACAGATACGCAGTATTTT

V gene: TRBV27
D gene: -
clone size: -
J gene: TRBJ2-3
CDR3 protein: CASSTPGLTQYF
CDR3 DNA: TGTGCCAGCAGCACCCCAGGGTTAACGCAGTATTTT

V gene: TRBV24-1
D gene: -
clone size: few
J gene: TRBJ2-7
CDR3 protein: CATSDSRAAWDEQYF
CDR3 DNA: TGTGCCACCAGTGATTCCAGGGCGGCATGGGACGAGCAGTACTTC

V gene: TRBV4-2
D gene: -
clone size: many
J gene: TRBJ2-7
CDR3 protein: CASSQDGLIQPHEQYF
CDR3 DNA: TGTGCCAGCAGCCAAGACGGCCTCATCCAGCCCCACGAGCAGTACTTC

V gene: TRBV10-3
D gene: TRBD1
clone size: many
J gene: TRBJ2-3
CDR3 protein: CAAQTGLTDTQYF
CDR3 DNA: TGTGCCGCACAGACAGGGCTCACAGATACGCAGTATTTT

V gene: TRBV19
D gene: TRBD1
clone size: few
J gene: TRBJ1-5
CDR3 protein: CASTGTGYNQPQHF
CDR3 DNA: TGTGCCAGTACCGGGACAGGGTACAATCAGCCCCAGCATTTT

V gene: TRBV4-1
D gene: TRBD1
clone size: once
J gene: TRBJ2-6
CDR3 protein: CASSQELEWYRGRGGANVLTF
CDR3 DNA: TGCGCCAGCAGCCAAGAATTAGAATGGTACAGGGGAAGAGGCGGGGCCAACGTCCTGACTTTC

V gene: TRBV5-1
D gene: -
clone size: many
J gene: TRBJ2-7
CDR3 protein: CASTLEVGKSYEQYF
CDR3 DNA: TGCGCCAGCACCTTGGAGGTGGGGAAGTCCTACGAGCAGTACTTC

V gene: TRBV4-3
D gene: TRBD2
clone size: many
J gene: TRBJ2-3
CDR3 protein: CASSQVTSGAPSTDTQYF
CDR3 DNA: TGCGCCAGCAGCCAAGTCACTAGCGGAGCTCCTAGCACAGATACGCAGTATTTT

V gene: TRBV12-3/TRBV12-4
D gene: -
clone size: many
J gene: TRBJ2-7
CDR3 protein: CASSLGQGVYEQYF
CDR3 DNA: TGTGCCAGCAGTTTGGGCCAGGGAGTCTACGAGCAGTACTTC

V gene: TRBV4-3
D gene: -
clone size: few
J gene: TRBJ2-7
CDR3 protein: CASSQGVWDSNEQYF
CDR3 DNA: TGCGCCAGCAGCCAAGGGGTTTGGGACTCCAACGAGCAGTACTTC

V gene: TRBV20-1
D gene: -
clone size: few
J gene: TRBJ2-5
CDR3 protein: CSARDYGRGQETQYF
CDR3 DNA: TGCAGTGCTAGAGATTACGGCAGGGGCCAAGAGACCCAGTACTTC

V gene: TRBV15
D gene: -
clone size: few
J gene: TRBJ2-5
CDR3 protein: CATSNLKETQYF
CDR3 DNA: TGTGCCACCAGCAACCTTAAAGAGACCCAGTACTTC

V gene: TRBV30
D gene: -
clone size: many
J gene: TRBJ2-7
CDR3 protein: CAWSRDALVYF
CDR3 DNA: TGTGCCTGGAGCCGAGACGCATTGGTGTACTTC

V gene: TRBV9
D gene: -
clone size: -
J gene: TRBJ2-2
CDR3 protein: CASSVEDTLEELFF
CDR3 DNA: TGTGCCAGCAGCGTAGAGGACACCCTCGAGGAGCTGTTTTTT

V gene: TRBV28
D gene: TRBD1
clone size: -
J gene: TRBJ2-5
CDR3 protein: CASRGQTETQYF
CDR3 DNA: TGTGCCAGCAGGGGACAGACTGAGACCCAGTACTTC

V gene: TRBV6-2/TRBV6-3
D gene: -
clone size: few
J gene: TRBJ1-4
CDR3 protein: CASTTHRSNEKLFF
CDR3 DNA: TGTGCCAGCACCACACACCGGAGTAATGAAAAACTGTTTTTT

V gene: TRBV6-1
D gene: -
clone size: many
J gene: TRBJ1-2
CDR3 protein: CASLERPGASGGYTF
CDR3 DNA: TGTGCCAGCCTCGAACGGCCAGGGGCCTCCGGGGGCTACACCTTC

V gene: TRBV4-1
D gene: -
clone size: many
J gene: TRBJ2-1
CDR3 protein: CASSPREGRSSYNEQFF
CDR3 DNA: TGCGCCAGCAGCCCGCGGGAAGGCAGAAGCTCCTACAATGAGCAGTTCTTC

V gene: TRBV12-3/TRBV12-4
D gene: -
clone size: few
J gene: TRBJ1-4
CDR3 protein: CASSFGGQDNEKLFF
CDR3 DNA: TGTGCCAGCAGTTTCGGGGGGCAGGATAATGAAAAACTGTTTTTT

V gene: TRBV11-2
D gene: TRBD2
clone size: -
J gene: TRBJ2-1
CDR3 protein: CASRPPGLAGINEQFF
CDR3 DNA: TGTGCCAGCAGACCTCCAGGACTAGCGGGTATCAATGAGCAGTTCTTC

V gene: TRBV5-6
D gene: -
clone size: -
J gene: TRBJ1-1
CDR3 protein: CASSFTGRGSRGTEAFF
CDR3 DNA: TGTGCCAGCAGCTTCACAGGGAGGGGCTCCCGGGGAACTGAAGCTTTCTTT

V gene: TRBV9
D gene: -
clone size: few
J gene: TRBJ2-3
CDR3 protein: CASSVGVGKTDTQYF
CDR3 DNA: TGTGCCAGCAGCGTAGGGGTGGGAAAGACAGATACGCAGTATTTT

V gene: TRBV7-2
D gene: -
clone size: -
J gene: TRBJ2-6
CDR3 protein: CASRSSSGAGANVLTF
CDR3 DNA: TGTGCCAGCAGGTCTTCGTCAGGGGCTGGGGCCAACGTCCTGACTTTC

V gene: TRBV12-3/TRBV12-4
D gene: -
clone size: few
J gene: TRBJ1-5
CDR3 protein: CASSFRAPQTQHF
CDR3 DNA: TGTGCCAGCAGTTTCAGGGCGCCGCAGACCCAGCATTTT

V gene: TRBV6-5
D gene: -
clone size: few
J gene: TRBJ2-7
CDR3 protein: CASSYSLGFPPYEQYF
CDR3 DNA: TGTGCCAGCAGTTACTCTCTTGGATTTCCCCCCTACGAGCAGTACTTC

V gene: TRBV6-1
D gene: -
clone size: few
J gene: TRBJ2-7
CDR3 protein: CASSEGGGGAHEQYF
CDR3 DNA: TGTGCCAGCAGTGAAGGCGGTGGAGGGGCCCACGAGCAGTACTTC

V gene: TRBV20-1
D gene: TRBD2
clone size: few
J gene: TRBJ2-1
CDR3 protein: CSAREGLAGAFYNEQFF
CDR3 DNA: TGCAGTGCTAGAGAAGGACTAGCGGGAGCGTTCTACAATGAGCAGTTCTTC

V gene: TRBV2
D gene: TRBD1
clone size: -
J gene: TRBJ2-7
CDR3 protein: CASSADRGEWQYF
CDR3 DNA: TGTGCCAGCAGTGCCGACAGGGGAGAATGGCAGTACTTC

V gene: TRBV7-9
D gene: -
clone size: -
J gene: TRBJ1-1
CDR3 protein: CASSLAGFGAFF
CDR3 DNA: TGTGCCAGCAGCTTAGCAGGGTTTGGGGCTTTCTTT